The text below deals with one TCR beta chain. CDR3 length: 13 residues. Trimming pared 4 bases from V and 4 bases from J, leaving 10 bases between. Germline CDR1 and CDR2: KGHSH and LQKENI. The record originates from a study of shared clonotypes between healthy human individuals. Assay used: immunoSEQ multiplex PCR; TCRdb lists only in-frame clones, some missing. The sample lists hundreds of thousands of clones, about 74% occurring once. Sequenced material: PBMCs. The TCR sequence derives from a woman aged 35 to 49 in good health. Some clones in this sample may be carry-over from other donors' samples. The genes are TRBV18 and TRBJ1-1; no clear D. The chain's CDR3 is CASSRVDGTEAFF. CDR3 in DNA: TGTGCCAGCTCACGCGTTGACGGCACTGAAGCTTTCTTT.